This TCR beta chain derives from a study of cytomegalovirus exposure and HLA in healthy donors. Study results and caveats: Across donors, sequencing depth was assumed by presence/absence analyses to be roughly uniform. Altogether, 170 or so TCR beta chains were recorded as cytomegalovirus-associated.

The PCR employed 60 Vbeta primers together with 13 Jbeta primers. Sequencing was performed with immunoSEQ multiplex PCR; in TCRdb, only in-frame clones are kept and a portion is missing. This sample has more than 150,000 clones, with more than 65% found just once. The V gene's germline CDR1 is SGHDN and CDR2 FVKESK. Trimming took off 4 bases at V and 6 bases at J, with 12 bases between the two ends. The CDR3 loop spans 14 amino acids. This clone was seen just once. What it recognizes is unknown. The clonotype comes from a girl aged 5-17 years in good health and CMV-seropositive. The gene calls are TRBV14 and TRBJ2-2; D might be TRBD1 (6 bases). The sample taken for sequencing was PBMCs. The CDR3 here is CASSPRTGPGELFF. The CDR3 DNA is TGTGCCAGCAGCCCCAGAACAGGGCCCGGGGAGCTGTTTTTT. Based on the CDR3 plus reference TRBV14 and TRBJ2-2, the full variable domain is EAGVTQFPSHSVIEKGQTVTLRCDPISGHDNLYWYRRVMGKEIKFLLHFVKESKQDESGMPNNRFLAERTGGTYSTLKVQPAELEDSGVYFCASSPRTGPGELFFGEGSRLTVL.